This TCR beta chain stems from a study of shared clonotypes between healthy human individuals. Measured with immunoSEQ multiplex PCR; TCRdb has only the in-frame clones, and not every one. Of about 2.3 million clones listed, under 95% are singletons. The count of this clone is one. Germline CDR1 SGHRS, CDR2 YFSETQ. The V gene end was trimmed by 0 bases and the J gene end by 6 bases; junction bases not matched to a gene: 3. CDR3 length: 15 amino acids. The source of this sequence is a man in his late teens or twenties in good health. Some clones in this sample may be carry-over from other donors' samples. The sequenced material came from naive CD4+ T cells from PBMCs. Subset given: CD45RA+ positively selected. V is TRBV5-1 and J is TRBJ2-1; 10 bases match TRBD2. The CDR3 reads CASSLEAGGGNEQFF. As DNA, the CDR3 is TGCGCCAGCAGCTTGGAAGCGGGAGGGGGCAATGAGCAGTTCTTC.